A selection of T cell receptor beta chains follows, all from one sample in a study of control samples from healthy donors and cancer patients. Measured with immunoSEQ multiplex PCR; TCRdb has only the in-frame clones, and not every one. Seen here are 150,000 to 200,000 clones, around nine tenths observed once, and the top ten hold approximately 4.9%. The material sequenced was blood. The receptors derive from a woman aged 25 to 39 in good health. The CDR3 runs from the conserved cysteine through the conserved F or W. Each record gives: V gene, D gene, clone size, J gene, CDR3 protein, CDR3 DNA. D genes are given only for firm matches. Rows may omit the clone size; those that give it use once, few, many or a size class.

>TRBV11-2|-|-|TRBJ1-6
CASSFQRGSPLHF
TGTGCCAGCAGCTTCCAACGGGGTTCACCCCTCCACTTT
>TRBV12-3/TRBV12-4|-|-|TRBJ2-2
CASWPNTGELFF
TGTGCCAGCTGGCCCAACACCGGGGAGCTGTTTTTT
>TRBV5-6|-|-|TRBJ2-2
CASSLIGTGELFF
TGTGCCAGCAGCTTGATAGGGACCGGGGAGCTGTTTTTT
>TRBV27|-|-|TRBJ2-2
CASSLTRGQPGELFF
TGTGCCAGCAGTTTAACCCGGGGGCAACCTGGGGAGCTGTTTTTT
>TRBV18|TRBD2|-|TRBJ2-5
CASSPSVAGGIQETQYF
TGTGCCAGCTCACCATCGGTAGCGGGAGGGATCCAAGAGACCCAGTACTTC
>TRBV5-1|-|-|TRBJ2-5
CASSSSTDPDQYF
TGCGCCAGCAGCTCATCGACAGATCCGGACCAGTACTTC
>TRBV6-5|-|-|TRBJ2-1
CASSSARADNEQFF
TGTGCCAGCAGTTCGGCCAGGGCAGACAATGAGCAGTTCTTC
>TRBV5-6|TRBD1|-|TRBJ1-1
CASRYRGPNTEAFF
TGTGCCAGCAGATACAGGGGCCCGAACACTGAAGCTTTCTTT
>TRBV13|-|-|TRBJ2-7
CASSYPGGEQYF
TGTGCCAGCAGCTACCCTGGGGGCGAGCAGTACTTC
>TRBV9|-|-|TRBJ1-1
CASSGKGERFAEAFF
TGTGCCAGCAGCGGTAAAGGAGAGAGGTTCGCTGAAGCTTTCTTT
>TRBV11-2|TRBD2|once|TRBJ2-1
CASSQTGTSYFDEQFF
TGTGCCAGCAGTCAAACCGGGACTAGCTATTTCGATGAGCAGTTCTTC
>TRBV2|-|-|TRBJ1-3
CASAWGLGNTIYF
TGTGCCAGCGCCTGGGGACTGGGAAACACCATATATTTT
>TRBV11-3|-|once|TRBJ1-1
CASSTGREGRAFF
TGTGCCAGCAGCACCGGACGGGAAGGGCGGGCTTTCTTT
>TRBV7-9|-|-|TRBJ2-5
CASSPGGAQETQYF
TGTGCCAGCAGCCCCGGTGGGGCCCAAGAGACCCAGTACTTC
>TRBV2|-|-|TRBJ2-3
CASSDFQGTQYF
TGTGCCAGCAGTGACTTCCAGGGTACGCAGTATTTT
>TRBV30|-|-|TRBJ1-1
CAWSDRPGAAFF
TGTGCCTGGAGTGACCGACCTGGGGCAGCTTTCTTT